The next 12 T cell receptor beta chains were all read from a single sample in a study of early T cells in non-severe SARS-CoV-2 infection. TCRdb reprocessed the 5' RACE reads with MiXCR, giving one entry per CDR3 protein. The sample yields some 61,000 distinct CDR3 sequences, more than 9% seen once. Sample: whole blood. The source is an adult who was a healthcare worker with PCR-confirmed SARS-CoV-2 infection or an uninfected control (not recorded which).

CDR3 sequence reads: CSAGTYEQYF. Here the CDR3 DNA reads TGCAGTGCCGGGACCTACGAGCAGTACTTC. The V and J genes are TRBV20-1 and TRBJ2-7, with TRBD2 as a possible D gene (5 bases). V was trimmed by 6 bases and J by 2 bases, leaving 5 bases between them. CDR1 is DFQATT, CDR2 SNEGSKA, per germline (reference sequence). This CDR3 spans 10 amino acids.

This clonotype was counted ten times or more. This chain uses TRBV6-1 with TRBJ2-6; D gene uncertain. Trimming removed 4 bases at V and 0 bases at J, with 7 bases between. Germline lookup yields CDR1 MNHNS and CDR2 SASEGT. CDR3 length equals 15 residues. The CDR3 bases are TGTGCCAGCAGTGGAATTCTCTCTGGGGCCAACGTCCTGACTTTC. Translation: CASSGILSGANVLTF.

This clonotype was picked up a small number of times. V gene TRBV12-3 or TRBV12-4 combines with J gene TRBJ1-1; TRBD1 matches 12 bases. The CDR3 has 19 residues. V gave up 7 bases and J gave up 4 bases; unmatched junction bases: 19. The CDR3 DNA reads TGTGCCAGCACCATCAGGGGACAGGGGGCTACCGGGGAGACCACTGAAGCTTTCTTT. Its protein product is CASTIRGQGATGETTEAFF.

V usage is TRBV7-3 and J usage is TRBJ2-1; TRBD2 might be the D (6 bases). Trimming removed 5 bases at V and 0 bases at J, with 8 bases between. The CDR3 covers 14 residues. Germline V gives CDR1 SGHTA, CDR2 FQGTGA. The CDR3 DNA is TGTGCCAGCAGCCCCGGGGGCTCCTACAATGAGCAGTTCTTC. Protein sequence: CASSPGGSYNEQFF. Full variable domain (rest looked up from reference TRBV7-3 and TRBJ2-1): GAGVSQTPSNKVTEKGKYVELRCDPISGHTALYWYRQSLGQGPEFLIYFQGTGAADDSGLPNDRFFAVRPEGSVSTLKIQRTERGDSAVYLCASSPGGSYNEQFFGPGTRLTVL.

This clonotype has a count of ten or more. CDR3 nucleotides: TGTGCCAGCAGGCGGGACAGAGGAGTCCTAGCCGGGGAGCTGTTTTTT. Its protein is CASRRDRGVLAGELFF. The V and J genes are TRBV11-1 and TRBJ2-2; weak D call: TRBD1 (7 bases). Germline CDR1 SGHAT, CDR2 FQDESV (reference sequence). The CDR3 runs 16 residues. Trimming took 6 bases from V and 6 from J, leaving 20 bases between them.

Turning to this clonotype: It may be a read error: a sequence one base away is much more abundant. CDR3 in DNA: TGTGTCAGCAGTGGCCCCGAGGGCAGGGGGAGAGACATTCAGTACTTC. Translating gives CVSSGPEGRGRDIQYF. This chain connects TRBV28 to TRBJ2-4; 7 bases fit TRBD1. Germline CDR1 is MDHEN and CDR2 is SYDVKM. The CDR3 consists of 16 residues.

The rearrangement joins TRBV18 to TRBJ2-3; the D is unclear. Per the germline V gene, CDR1 is KGHSH and CDR2 is LQKENI. This CDR3 has 11 amino acids. The V gene lost 8 bases and the J gene lost 2 bases, with 5 bases spanning the gap. The chain's CDR3 is CASQNTDTQYF. The CDR3 coding sequence is TGTGCCAGCCAGAACACAGATACGCAGTATTTT.

The gene calls are TRBV2 and TRBJ1-5; D is unresolved. Per the germline V gene, CDR1 is SNHLY and CDR2 is FYNNEI. The CDR3 has 13 residues. Trimming shortened V by 6 bases and J by 6 bases, and 12 bases separated the two germline ends. This CDR3 is CASSDESGQPQHF. The CDR3 DNA follows: TGTGCCAGCAGCGACGAATCGGGTCAGCCCCAGCATTTT.

This clonotype came up many times. The chain combines TRBV29-1 with TRBJ2-7, with 7 bases fitting TRBD1. The CDR3 runs to 14 residues. V lost 3 bases and J lost 6; bases outside the gene matches: 11. CDR1 is SQVTM, CDR2 ANQGSEA, per germline. Written as DNA, the CDR3 is TGCAGCGTTGATAGTTCGGGGACAGCTATCGAGCAGTACTTC. Encoded protein: CSVDSSGTAIEQYF.

This clonotype appeared many times. The genes are TRBV9 and TRBJ1-1, with 8 bases fitting TRBD1. CDR1 is SGDLS and CDR2 is YYNGEE in the germline V gene. J was trimmed by 7 bases and V by 1 base; bases with no gene match: 3. The CDR3 loop spans 13 amino acids. In DNA, the CDR3 is TGTGCCAGCAGCGTACCAGGACAGGGTGAAGCTTTCTTT. Protein product: CASSVPGQGEAFF.

The rearrangement links TRBV29-1 to TRBJ1-5; D gene unclear. The CDR3 runs 14 residues. The V end lost 4 bases, the J end lost 1 base, and 11 bases lay between the germline ends. The germline V gene encodes CDR1 SQVTM and CDR2 ANQGSEA. CDR3 in amino acids: CSVVDSRSNQPQHF. CDR3 nucleotides: TGCAGCGTTGTCGACTCGAGGAGCAATCAGCCCCAGCATTTT.

The chain is built from TRBV29-1 and TRBJ2-7, with 12 positions matching TRBD2. Germline V gene sequence: CDR1 SQVTM, CDR2 ANQGSEA. The CDR3 consists of 13 residues. V lost 6 bases, J lost 6 bases, and 6 bases stayed unmatched. The CDR3: CSVATSGRGEQYF. The CDR3, as DNA: TGCAGCGTGGCGACTAGCGGGAGAGGCGAGCAGTACTTC.